This T cell receptor beta chain was sequenced in a study of T and B cells in COVID-19 patients. Study observations and caveats: In COVID-19 patients, T cell receptor beta variable and joining gene use was reportedly strongly skewed.

Details on this clonotype: As yet, its antigen is unknown.

Blood genomic DNA input for TRB amplification was about 240-550 ng. The germline CDR1 and CDR2 sequences are SGHRS and YFSETQ. The CDR3 has 16 residues. V dropped 4 bases and J dropped 2; count of bases not matched to a gene: 8. BIOMED2 TRB-A/B primer pools were used in multiplex TRB PCR. TCRdb reanalysed the multiplex PCR reads using MiXCR and keeps one entry per CDR3 protein. The sample holds over 10,000 distinct CDR3 sequences, around 25% seen once. The receptor was isolated from a human donor who had recovered from COVID-19. Sequenced material: blood. The gene calls are TRBV5-1 and TRBJ2-2; 7 bases align to TRBD2. The CDR3 protein is CASSPEGTINTGELFF. Written as DNA, the CDR3 is TGCGCCAGCAGCCCGGAGGGGACTATTAACACCGGGGAGCTGTTTTTT.